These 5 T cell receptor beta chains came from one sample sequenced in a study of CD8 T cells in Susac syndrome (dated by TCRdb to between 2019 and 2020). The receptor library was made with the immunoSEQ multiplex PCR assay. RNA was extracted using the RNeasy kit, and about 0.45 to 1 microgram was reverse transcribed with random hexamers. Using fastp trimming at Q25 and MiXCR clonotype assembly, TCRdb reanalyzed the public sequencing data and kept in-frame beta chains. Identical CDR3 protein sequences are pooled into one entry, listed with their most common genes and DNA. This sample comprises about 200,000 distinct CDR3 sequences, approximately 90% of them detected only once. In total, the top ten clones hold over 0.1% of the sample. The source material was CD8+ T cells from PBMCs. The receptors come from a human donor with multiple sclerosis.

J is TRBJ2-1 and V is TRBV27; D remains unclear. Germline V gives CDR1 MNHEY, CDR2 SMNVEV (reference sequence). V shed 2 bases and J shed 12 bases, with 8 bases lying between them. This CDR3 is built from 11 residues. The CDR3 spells CASSLGSWQFF. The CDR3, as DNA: TGTGCCAGCAGTTTAGGCTCGTGGCAGTTCTTC.

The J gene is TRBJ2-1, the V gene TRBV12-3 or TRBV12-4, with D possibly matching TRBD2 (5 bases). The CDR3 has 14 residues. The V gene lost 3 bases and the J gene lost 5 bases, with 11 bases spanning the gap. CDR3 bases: TGTGCCAGCAGTTTTGTAGGGAGCGACAATGAGCAGTTCTTC. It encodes CASSFVGSDNEQFF.

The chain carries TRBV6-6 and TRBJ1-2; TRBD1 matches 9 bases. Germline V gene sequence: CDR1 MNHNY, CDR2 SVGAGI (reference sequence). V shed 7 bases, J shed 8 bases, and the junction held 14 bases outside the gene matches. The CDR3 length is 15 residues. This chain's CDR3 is CASIPGQGFAGGYTF. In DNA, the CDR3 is TGTGCCAGCATACCGGGACAGGGTTTCGCGGGGGGCTACACCTTC.

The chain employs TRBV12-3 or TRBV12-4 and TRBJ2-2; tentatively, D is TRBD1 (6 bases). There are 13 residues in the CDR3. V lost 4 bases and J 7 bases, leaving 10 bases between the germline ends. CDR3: CASSSQGIGELFF. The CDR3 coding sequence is TGTGCCAGCAGTTCGCAGGGGATCGGGGAGCTGTTTTTT.

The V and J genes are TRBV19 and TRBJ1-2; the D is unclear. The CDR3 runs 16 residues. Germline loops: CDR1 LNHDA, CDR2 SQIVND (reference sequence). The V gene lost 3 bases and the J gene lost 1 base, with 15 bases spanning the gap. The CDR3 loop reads CASSMWEFPVNYGYTF. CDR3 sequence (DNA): TGTGCCAGTAGTATGTGGGAGTTCCCCGTTAACTATGGCTACACCTTC.